These 13 T cell receptor beta chains share one sample of origin, sequenced in a study of blood T cells in healthy people across ages. Sample-barcoded 5' priming and a J-beta primer mix drove a second PCR of roughly 7 to 11 cycles. TCRdb itself ran the 5' RACE reads through MiXCR, one entry per CDR3 protein. The sample has about 780,000 distinct CDR3 sequences, about 42% seen once; the top ten hold roughly 20%. The specimen was blood. The receptors come from a man older than 75 in good health.

On this clonotype: Just one base apart from a much larger clone, this may be a read error. The chain has TRBV29-1 and TRBJ1-5; D is undetermined. Looked up from germline, CDR1 is SQVTM and CDR2 is ANQGSEA. The V and J ends lost 2 bases and 9 bases respectively, with 14 bases between them. The CDR3 length is 13 residues. The CDR3 reads CSVEWVPYRPQHF. For the CDR3, the DNA is TGCAGCGTTGAATGGGTCCCTTATCGGCCCCAGCATTTT. Variable domain in full (rest from reference TRBV29-1 and TRBJ1-5): SAVISQKPSRDICQRGTSLTIQCQVDSQVTMMFWYRQQPGQSLTLIATANQGSEATYESGFVIDKFPISRPNLTFSTLTVSNMSPEDSSIYLCSVEWVPYRPQHFGDGTRLSIL.

Only one count was recorded for this clonotype. CDR3 bases: TGTGCCAGCAGCAGTTGGCCCAGCTCTGGAAACACCATATATTTT. Translating it yields CASSSWPSSGNTIYF. This chain uses TRBV27 with TRBJ1-3; D is undetermined. Germline CDR1 is MNHEY and CDR2 is SMNVEV (reference sequence). This CDR3 is 15 amino acids long. Trimming pared 6 bases from V and 0 bases from J, leaving 12 bases between.

The chain recombines TRBV5-1 with TRBJ2-5; 9 bases map to TRBD1. From germline, CDR1 is SGHRS and CDR2 YFSETQ. This CDR3 contains 16 residues. The ends lost 5 bases at V and 1 base at J; junction bases unmatched: 9. CDR3 nucleotide sequence: TGCGCCAGCAGTCGGACAGGGGCGATCCTCCAAGAGACCCAGTACTTC. Its protein is CASSRTGAILQETQYF.

This rearrangement joins TRBV21-1 to TRBJ2-1; the D call of TRBD1 is as the table states it, not checked on the DNA. TRBV21-1 is noted as a pseudogene. The CDR3 totals 16 residues. The CDR3 is CASSIRGQGSYNEQFF. CDR3 in DNA: TGTGCCAGCAGCATAAGGGGACAGGGGAGTTACAATGAGCAGTTCTTC.

The V gene is TRBV5-6, the J gene TRBJ1-1; D call uncertain. The CDR3 is made up of 15 amino acids. V was clipped by 0 bases and J by 1 base, with 10 bases between them. Germline V gene lookup returns CDR1 SGHDT and CDR2 YYEEEE. CDR3: CASSLGGMGNTEAFF. DNA of the CDR3: TGTGCCAGCAGCTTGGGCGGGATGGGGAACACTGAAGCTTTCTTT.

The rearrangement joins TRBV7-3 to TRBJ2-3, with TRBD1 matching 9 bases. V was clipped by 5 bases and J by 3 bases; unmatched bases: 9. There are 16 residues in the CDR3. The germline CDR1 and CDR2 sequences are SGHTA and FQGTGA. The chain's CDR3 is CASSLPGTGLTDTQYF. CDR3 bases: TGTGCCAGCAGCCTACCTGGGACAGGGCTTACAGATACGCAGTATTTT.

This chain uses TRBV5-1 with TRBJ2-5, with 7 bases identical to TRBD1. This CDR3 comprises 16 residues. V shed 0 bases and J 4 bases; nucleotides not matched to a gene: 9. Germline V gene lookup returns CDR1 SGHRS and CDR2 YFSETQ. The CDR3 sequence: CASSLGSGTVLETQYF. The CDR3 DNA follows: TGCGCCAGCAGCTTGGGATCAGGGACAGTGTTAGAGACCCAGTACTTC.

This clonotype was counted a few times. V and J are TRBV7-2 and TRBJ2-3; no definite D call. There are 13 residues in the CDR3. From germline, CDR1 is SGHTA and CDR2 FQGNSA. The V end was cut by 5 bases, the J end by 5 bases, with 11 bases between. The CDR3 bases are TGTGCCAGCAGCCTGCCTTACTTAGATACGCAGTATTTT. Translating gives CASSLPYLDTQYF.

This clonotype was counted between two and nine times. The chain has TRBV7-2 and TRBJ2-4; 10 nucleotides match TRBD2. TRBJ2-7 explains the end of the DNA better; the J call may be wrong. The germline CDR1 and CDR2 sequences are SGHTA and FQGNSA. This CDR3 has 14 amino acids. CDR3 loop: CASSPSGSFGEQYF. CDR3 coding DNA: TGTGCCAGCAGCCCTAGCGGGAGCTTCGGCGAGCAGTACTTC.

This clonotype showed up just a few times. In nucleotides, the CDR3 is TGCAGTGCTCATAACAGGGGCCAAGAGACCCAGTACTTC. Translating it yields CSAHNRGQETQYF. The V and J genes are TRBV20-1 and TRBJ2-5; TRBD1 aligns across 7 bases. The CDR3 spans 13 residues. Germline CDR1 and CDR2: DFQATT and SNEGSKA (reference sequence). Trimming at V came to 5 bases and at J to 1 base, leaving 4 bases not matched to a gene.

The chain links TRBV5-1 to TRBJ2-3, with TRBD1 matching over 9 bases. The CDR3 consists of 14 residues. Losses at the gene ends were 6 bases for V and 5 bases for J; bases not matched to a gene: 7. Germline CDR1 SGHRS, CDR2 YFSETQ. CDR3 loop: CASINRQGEDTQYF. CDR3 DNA: TGCGCCAGCATCAACCGACAGGGGGAAGATACGCAGTATTTT.

The rearrangement joins TRBV9 to TRBJ1-2, with a weak D call TRBD1 (5 bases). This CDR3 spans 15 amino acids. Trimming took 0 bases from V and 5 from J, leaving 14 bases between them. CDR1 and CDR2 from the germline V gene are SGDLS and YYNGEE. The CDR3 DNA reads TGTGCCAGCAGCGTAGATATTTCGGGACCTTATGGCTACACCTTC. Its protein is CASSVDISGPYGYTF.

The chain is built from TRBV11-3 and TRBJ2-1, with D possibly being TRBD1 (6 bases). V lost 3 bases, J lost 5 bases, and 11 bases lay in between. The CDR3 is 14 amino acids. Germline values: CDR1 SGHNT, CDR2 YENEEA. The DNA of the CDR3 is TGTGCCAGCAGCTTGGGGGCGGCAGACAATGAGCAGTTCTTC. It encodes CASSLGAADNEQFF.